This T cell receptor beta chain appears in the sequencing data of a study of cytotoxic CD8 clonotypes in ibrutinib-treated CLL. Study conclusions and caveats: While tracking circulating CD8+ T-cell counts, baseline clonality exceeded that of age-matched healthy donors. The study found clonality rose at ibrutinib response, then fell toward baseline at progression.

Notes on this clone: The antigen remains unidentified.

Clones were read by immunoSEQ multiplex PCR, and TCRdb kept only the in-frame ones, dropping some. Here the sample spans roughly 70,000 clones, 65% to 85% being singletons. The V and J ends lost 2 bases and 3 bases, in that order; junction bases with no gene match: 1. Germline assignment: CDR1 SGHVS and CDR2 FQNEAQ. The CDR3 covers 15 residues. V is TRBV7-8 and J is TRBJ2-1; 10 bases align to TRBD2. The sequence came from a human donor with chronic lymphocytic leukemia. The sample consisted of PBMCs, taken at disease progression, from a patient treated with ibrutinib. CDR3 bases: TGTGCCAGCAGCTTACCTAGCGGGAGCTACAATGAGCAGTTCTTC. Its protein is CASSLPSGSYNEQFF.